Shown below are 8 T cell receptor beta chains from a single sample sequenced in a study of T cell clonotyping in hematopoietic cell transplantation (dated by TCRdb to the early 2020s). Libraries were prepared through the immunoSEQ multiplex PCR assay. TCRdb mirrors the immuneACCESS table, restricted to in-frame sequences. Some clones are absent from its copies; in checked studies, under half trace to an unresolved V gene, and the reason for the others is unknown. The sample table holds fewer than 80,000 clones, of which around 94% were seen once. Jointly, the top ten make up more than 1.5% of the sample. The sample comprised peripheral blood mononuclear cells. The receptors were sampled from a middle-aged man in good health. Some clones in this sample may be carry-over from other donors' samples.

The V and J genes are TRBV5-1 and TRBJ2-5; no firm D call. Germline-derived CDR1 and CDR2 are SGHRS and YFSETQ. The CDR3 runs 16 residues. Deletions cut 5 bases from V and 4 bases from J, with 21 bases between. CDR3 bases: TGCGCCAGCAGGTCCGAGGTAATCTCTTTCCGAGAGACCCAGTACTTC. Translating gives CASRSEVISFRETQYF.

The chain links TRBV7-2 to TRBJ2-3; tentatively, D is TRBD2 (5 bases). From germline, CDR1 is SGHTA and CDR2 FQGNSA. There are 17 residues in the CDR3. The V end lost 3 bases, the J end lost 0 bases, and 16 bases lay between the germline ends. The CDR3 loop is CASSLGIFSGSTDTQYF. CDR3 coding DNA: TGTGCCAGCAGCTTGGGAATTTTTTCGGGGAGCACAGATACGCAGTATTTT.

CDR3 nucleotides: TGTGCCAGCAGGCGGGGACTACCCCAAGAGACCCAGTACTTC. Translating it yields CASRRGLPQETQYF. The chain combines TRBV6-5 with TRBJ2-5; 7 bases agree with TRBD2. There are 14 residues in the CDR3. Germline lookup yields CDR1 MNHEY and CDR2 SVGAGI. J gave up 1 base and V 6 bases, and 5 bases lay outside the gene matches.

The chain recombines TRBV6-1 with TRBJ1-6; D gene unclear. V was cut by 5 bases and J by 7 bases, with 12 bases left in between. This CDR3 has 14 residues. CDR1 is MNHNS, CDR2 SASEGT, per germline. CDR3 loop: CASSFQGENSPLHF. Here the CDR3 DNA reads TGTGCCAGCAGTTTTCAAGGAGAGAATTCACCCCTCCACTTT.

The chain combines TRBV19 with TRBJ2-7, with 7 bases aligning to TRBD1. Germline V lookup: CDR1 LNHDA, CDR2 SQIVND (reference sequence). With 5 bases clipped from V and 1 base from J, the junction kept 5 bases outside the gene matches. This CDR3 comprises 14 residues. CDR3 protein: CASSPGTASYEQYF. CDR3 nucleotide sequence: TGTGCCAGTAGTCCCGGGACAGCATCCTACGAGCAGTACTTC.

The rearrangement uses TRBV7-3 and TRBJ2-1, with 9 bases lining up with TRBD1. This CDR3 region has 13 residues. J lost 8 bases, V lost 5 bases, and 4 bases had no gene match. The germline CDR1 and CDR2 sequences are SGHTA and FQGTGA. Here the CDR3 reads CASSPRTGDEQFF. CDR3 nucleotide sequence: TGTGCCAGCAGCCCTAGGACAGGGGATGAGCAGTTCTTC.

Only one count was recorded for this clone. In DNA, the CDR3 is TGCAGCGTCCTTCGTGGGAATGAGCAGTTCTTC. Translating gives CSVLRGNEQFF. V and J are TRBV29-1 and TRBJ2-1, with no clear D. CDR1 is SQVTM and CDR2 is ANQGSEA in the germline V gene. This CDR3 spans 11 amino acids. Trimming took 6 bases from V and 7 from J, leaving 10 bases between them.

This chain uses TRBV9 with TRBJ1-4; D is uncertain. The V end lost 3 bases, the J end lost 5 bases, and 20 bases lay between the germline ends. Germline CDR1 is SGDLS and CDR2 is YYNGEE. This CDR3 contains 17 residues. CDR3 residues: CASSGRGSGQENEKLFF. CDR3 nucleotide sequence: TGTGCCAGCAGCGGGAGAGGGTCTGGGCAGGAGAATGAAAAACTGTTTTTT.